This T cell receptor (beta chain) derives from a study of identical twins. Study-wide results and limits: Sequences that were out-of-frame, alpha and twin-shared displayed an excess of low generation probability. Instead of following the same donors, the conclusions were based on cross-sectional statistical analysis. Out-of-frame sharing of TCR alpha in monozygotic twins was underestimated by models.

A universal primer site was added by template switching, and unique molecular identifiers were carried by the cDNA. TCRdb called the 5' RACE reads again in MiXCR, with one record for every CDR3 protein. The sample has 690,000 or so distinct CDR3 sequences; over 8.5% are singletons. The CDR3 is 11 amino acids. The V gene's germline CDR1 is SGDLS and CDR2 YYNGEE. Trimming pared 0 bases from V and 8 bases from J, leaving 6 bases between. As to this clonotype: Antigen: not known.

The same data also contributed to another study, on yellow fever vaccine responses in identical twins.

This receptor was identified in a woman aged 18-35 years in good health. The V and J genes are TRBV9 and TRBJ2-7; D is unclear. The sequenced sample consisted of PBMCs. CDR3 nucleotide sequence: TGTGCCAGCAGCGTAGGGGGTCAGCAGTACTTC. It specifies CASSVGGQQYF.